These T cell receptor beta chains were read from a single sample in a study of cytomegalovirus exposure and HLA in healthy donors. Produced via immunoSEQ multiplex PCR; TCRdb's table is partial and in-frame only. This table has 150,000 to 200,000 clones, 84% appearing once. Material: PBMCs. These receptors all come from a young man in good health and CMV-seronegative. Each CDR3 is given with its conserved first and last residue. A D gene is named only where the DNA matches it firmly. The size of a clone is reported for some rows only, either as once, few or many, or as a class for expanded clones.

v_gene	j_gene	abundance	d_gene	CDR3aa	CDR3nt
TRBV5-1	TRBJ1-1	NA	NA	CASRAGPGNTEAFF	TGCGCCAGCAGAGCTGGTCCCGGGAACACTGAAGCTTTCTTT
TRBV5-1	TRBJ2-3	NA	NA	CASSPSGGGTDTQYF	TGCGCCAGCAGCCCCAGTGGTGGAGGCACAGATACGCAGTATTTT
TRBV19	TRBJ1-1	NA	TRBD1	CASTHRGDTEAFF	TGTGCCAGTACCCACAGGGGAGACACTGAAGCTTTCTTT
TRBV5-4	TRBJ2-7	NA	NA	CASSPGHPGNEQYF	TGTGCCAGCAGCCCGGGACATCCGGGGAACGAGCAGTACTTC
TRBV28	TRBJ2-7	NA	TRBD1	CASRRPGQGFYEQYF	TGTGCCAGCAGACGACCGGGACAGGGGTTCTACGAGCAGTACTTC
TRBV28	TRBJ2-1	once	TRBD2	CASRQSAGGPYNEQFF	TGTGCCAGCAGACAGTCGGCGGGGGGGCCCTACAATGAGCAGTTCTTC
TRBV29-1	TRBJ1-5	NA	TRBD1	CSVGPGGGQPQHF	TGCAGCGTTGGGCCAGGGGGAGGTCAGCCCCAGCATTTT
TRBV28	TRBJ2-2	once	TRBD1	CASSSGQGAPGELFF	TGTGCCAGCAGTTCGGGACAGGGGGCTCCCGGGGAGCTGTTTTTT
TRBV6-1	TRBJ1-1	few	NA	CASRRVQGTEAFF	TGTGCCAGCAGGCGGGTACAGGGCACTGAAGCTTTCTTT
TRBV7-2	TRBJ2-3	NA	NA	CASSLVELFFPPDTQYF	TGTGCCAGCAGCTTAGTGGAGCTTTTCTTTCCCCCAGATACGCAGTATTTT
TRBV5-1	TRBJ2-7	NA	NA	CASTQEGTYEQYF	TGCGCCAGCACCCAGGAGGGTACCTACGAGCAGTACTTC
TRBV2	TRBJ2-5	once	TRBD2	CASRGEASGEQETQYF	TGTGCCAGCAGGGGAGAGGCTAGCGGGGAACAAGAGACCCAGTACTTC
TRBV29-1	TRBJ2-7	NA	NA	CSVGASYEQYF	TGCAGCGTCGGTGCAAGCTACGAGCAGTACTTC
TRBV6-5	TRBJ2-5	NA	TRBD2	CASNRGGSETQYF	TGTGCCAGCAACCGGGGGGGATCAGAGACCCAGTACTTC
TRBV6-1	TRBJ2-3	few	TRBD2	CASSGGRATDTQYF	TGTGCCAGCAGTGGCGGGAGGGCCACAGATACGCAGTATTTT
TRBV5-1	TRBJ1-1	NA	NA	CASSMTRGGTEAFF	TGCGCCAGCAGCATGACAAGGGGGGGCACTGAAGCTTTCTTT
TRBV5-6	TRBJ2-5	NA	NA	CASSLDRLVETQYF	TGTGCCAGCAGCTTGGACAGGCTGGTGGAGACCCAGTACTTC
TRBV7-9	TRBJ1-1	NA	NA	CASSFRGEAFF	TGTGCCAGCAGCTTCAGGGGTGAAGCTTTCTTT
TRBV30	TRBJ2-2	NA	TRBD2	CAWMGGGPTGELFF	TGTGCCTGGATGGGGGGAGGGCCGACCGGGGAGCTGTTTTTT
TRBV11-2	TRBJ2-7	NA	NA	CASSLDLATYEQYF	TGTGCCAGCAGCTTAGATTTGGCAACCTACGAGCAGTACTTC
TRBV7-9	TRBJ2-3	NA	TRBD1	CASRRDRGTDTQYF	TGTGCCTCCCGCCGGGACAGGGGCACAGATACGCAGTATTTT
TRBV5-1	TRBJ2-2	NA	TRBD2	CASRTSGNTGELFF	TGCGCCAGCAGAACTAGCGGGAACACCGGGGAGCTGTTTTTT